The 27 T cell receptor beta chains below were found in one sample sequenced in a study of Tregs in tolerant kidney transplant recipients (dated by TCRdb to 2018 to 2020). The method behind the library was the immunoSEQ multiplex PCR assay. TCRdb re-hosts the immuneACCESS table, in-frame sequences only. Its copies lack some clones; in the studies checked, an unresolved V gene accounts for under half of them, and the cause for the rest is not known. Within this sample are 45,000 or so clones, with roughly nine tenths of them counted one time only. The ten top clones hold roughly 16% of the sample. The transplants used related donors along with nonmyeloablative bone marrow transplantation, and in the human trials mixed chimerism was transient. This sample comprised CD8+ T cells from blood (PBMCs), obtained 12 months after the transplant. The receptors come from a human patient who received a combined kidney and bone marrow transplant. The graft donor may be the source of some T cells after a transplant.

The chain carries TRBV7-2 and TRBJ2-5; D is uncertain. Trimming took off 5 bases at V and 4 bases at J, with 11 bases between the two ends. Germline V lookup: CDR1 SGHTA, CDR2 FQGNSA. The CDR3 length is 13 residues. The CDR3, as DNA: TGTGCCAGCAGCCATCGGAGAGGAGAGACCCAGTACTTC. Its protein product is CASSHRRGETQYF.

J is TRBJ2-7 and V is TRBV5-6, with D maybe TRBD2 (6 bases). The V and J ends lost 2 bases and 2 bases respectively, with 11 bases between them. The CDR3 is made up of 14 amino acids. Germline CDR1 is SGHDT and CDR2 is YYEEEE. Here the CDR3 DNA reads TGTGCCAGCAGCTTAGGCGGGGCACCCTACGAGCAGTACTTC. It encodes CASSLGGAPYEQYF.

The V gene is TRBV30, the J gene TRBJ2-4, with D possibly matching TRBD2 (5 bases). There are 13 residues in the CDR3. In germline, CDR1 is GTSNPN, CDR2 SVGIG (reference sequence). Trimming took 4 bases from V and 5 from J, leaving 12 bases between them. In DNA, the CDR3 is TGTGCCTGGAACATCCCGCGGGAAAACATTCAGTACTTC. It encodes CAWNIPRENIQYF.

The rearrangement joins TRBV9 to TRBJ2-3, with 10 bases lining up with TRBD2. Trimming cost V 3 bases and J 2 bases; bases outside gene matches: 6. CDR1 and CDR2 from the germline V gene are SGDLS and YYNGEE. There are 16 residues in the CDR3. CDR3 coding DNA: TGTGCCAGCAGCGGTTATAGCGGGGGGTCCACAGATACGCAGTATTTT. Translated, it gives CASSGYSGGSTDTQYF.

The V gene is TRBV28, the J gene TRBJ2-7; 7 nucleotides align to TRBD1. The V gene end was trimmed by 6 bases and the J gene end by 4 bases; junction bases not matched to a gene: 6. The CDR3 runs to 13 residues. Germline values: CDR1 MDHEN, CDR2 SYDVKM. The CDR3 here is CASSPTGLYEQYF. CDR3 nucleotides: TGTGCCAGCAGCCCGACAGGGTTGTACGAGCAGTACTTC.

The rearrangement links TRBV7-9 to TRBJ1-1; 9 positions agree with TRBD1. Trimming took 5 bases from V and 3 from J; bases not matched to a gene: 10. Germline CDR1 is SEHNR and CDR2 is FQNEAQ (reference sequence). The CDR3 is made up of 16 amino acids. DNA for the CDR3: TGTGCCAGCAGCCGACCTGGGACAGGGTCCGACACTGAAGCTTTCTTT. This translates into CASSRPGTGSDTEAFF.

This chain connects TRBV9 to TRBJ2-1, with D possibly TRBD2 on 7 matching bases. The CDR3 contains 20 residues. Trimming removed 4 bases from V and 4 bases from J, with 30 bases in between. Germline V CDR1 and CDR2: SGDLS, YYNGEE. CDR3 nucleotides: TGTGCCAGCAGCCCCGGGACAAGGGAGACTAGCCCTAAAGATTACAATGAGCAGTTCTTC. Its protein is CASSPGTRETSPKDYNEQFF.

The rearrangement joins TRBV11-2 to TRBJ2-3; TRBD2 aligns across 11 bases. Germline V CDR1 and CDR2: SGHAT, FQNNGV. V trimming: 5 bases; J trimming: 2 bases; junction bases outside the gene matches: 3. The CDR3 is made up of 15 amino acids. The CDR3 reads CASSTGLADTDTQYF. The CDR3 bases are TGTGCCAGCAGCACGGGACTAGCGGACACAGATACGCAGTATTTT.

The chain has TRBV6-4 and TRBJ2-7, with D possibly matching TRBD2 (6 bases). Looked up from germline, CDR1 is MRHNA and CDR2 is SNTAGT. This CDR3 is 15 amino acids long. The V end lost 8 bases, the J end lost 6 bases, and 23 bases lay between the germline ends. CDR3: CASPGKRETGVEQYF. The CDR3 nucleotides are TGTGCCAGCCCTGGGAAACGGGAGACCGGGGTCGAGCAGTACTTC.

The chain links TRBV30 to TRBJ1-1; a weak D match, TRBD1 (5 bases). The germline gives CDR1 GTSNPN, CDR2 SVGIG (reference sequence). CDR3 length equals 13 residues. Trimming pared 5 bases from V and 7 bases from J, leaving 17 bases between. CDR3 DNA sequence: TGTGCCTGGGCACAGGTAGGGGTACATGAAGCTTTCTTT. Translating gives CAWAQVGVHEAFF.

J is TRBJ2-5 and V is TRBV7-6; D remains unclear. This CDR3 spans 14 amino acids. The germline gives CDR1 SGHVS, CDR2 FNYEAQ. V lost 0 bases and J lost 1, with 6 bases in between. The CDR3 DNA reads TGTGCCAGCAGCTTAGCGTTCGGCCAAGAGACCCAGTACTTC. Translation gives CASSLAFGQETQYF.

The chain employs TRBV4-3 and TRBJ1-5; D possibly corresponds to TRBD1 (6 bases). CDR3 length: 16 residues. CDR1 and CDR2 (germline): LGHNA, YSLEER. Trimming stripped 0 bases from V and 2 bases from J, with 11 bases between. DNA of the CDR3: TGCGCCAGCAGCCAAGAAGGGGGGGATCGCAATCAGCCCCAGCATTTT. This encodes CASSQEGGDRNQPQHF.

This clone showed up just once. V is TRBV29-1 and J is TRBJ1-1; no firm D call. The ends were cut back, 4 bases at V and 2 bases at J, with 8 bases in the middle. This CDR3 region has 12 residues. Germline-derived CDR1 and CDR2 are SQVTM and ANQGSEA. The CDR3 reads CSVVEGNTEAFF. Here the CDR3 DNA reads TGCAGCGTTGTGGAGGGAAACACTGAAGCTTTCTTT.

The chain carries TRBV19 and TRBJ2-2, with TRBD2 matching over 7 bases. With V trimmed by 4 bases and J by 1 base, 6 bases remained unmatched. The CDR3 has 16 amino acids. CDR1 is LNHDA and CDR2 is SQIVND in the germline V gene (reference sequence). The DNA for the CDR3 is TGTGCCAGTAGTACTCTCCGCGGGAGGAACACCGGGGAGCTGTTTTTT. Its translation is CASSTLRGRNTGELFF.

The CDR3 DNA reads as TGTGCCAGCAGCGTAGCTGGTGGACAGTATGGCTACACCTTC. Protein sequence: CASSVAGGQYGYTF. The chain combines TRBV9 with TRBJ1-2, with D perhaps TRBD1 (6 bases). V dropped 0 bases and J dropped 5 bases, with 11 bases sitting between them. Germline V gene lookup returns CDR1 SGDLS and CDR2 YYNGEE. The CDR3 runs to 14 residues.

This clone was detected once. The CDR3 DNA is TGCGCCAGCAGCCAAGGTAGCGGGAGACATGAGACCCAGTACTTC. As protein: CASSQGSGRHETQYF. J is TRBJ2-5 and V is TRBV4-3; 9 bases match TRBD2. Germline V gene sequence: CDR1 LGHNA, CDR2 YSLEER. CDR3 size: 15 residues. The V and J ends lost 1 base and 5 bases, in that order; junction bases with no gene match: 5.

The rearrangement joins TRBV7-9 to TRBJ2-4; D not certain. Per germline, CDR1 SEHNR and CDR2 FQNEAQ (reference sequence). The CDR3 sequence is 12 residues long. V was cut by 4 bases and J by 5 bases, with 6 bases left in between. The CDR3 loop is CASSSPENIQYF. CDR3 DNA sequence: TGTGCCAGCAGCTCCCCGGAAAACATTCAGTACTTC.

V gene TRBV11-2 combines with J gene TRBJ2-3; maybe TRBD1 (5 bases). This CDR3 is 11 amino acids long. The germline CDR1 and CDR2 sequences are SGHAT and FQNNGV. Deletions cut 4 bases from V and 14 bases from J, with 13 bases between. CDR3 loop: CASSSGQGGYF. In DNA form, the CDR3 reads TGTGCCAGCAGCTCAGGGCAGGGTGGGTATTTT.

The CDR3 here is CASSQTGFNEAFF. CDR3 coding DNA: TGCGCCAGCAGCCAGACAGGGTTCAATGAAGCTTTCTTT. The rearrangement joins TRBV5-1 to TRBJ1-1, with 7 bases matching TRBD1. This CDR3 is 13 amino acids long. Germline loops: CDR1 SGHRS, CDR2 YFSETQ. With V trimmed by 4 bases and J by 7 bases, 7 bases remained unmatched.

The V gene is TRBV5-5, the J gene TRBJ1-5, with a weak D call TRBD1 (5 bases). V was clipped by 3 bases and J by 0 bases, with 10 bases between them. Germline CDR1 SGHKS, CDR2 YYEKEE (reference sequence). The CDR3 spans 15 residues. CDR3 loop: CASSSTVYSNQPQHF. DNA for the CDR3: TGTGCCAGCAGCTCGACAGTGTATAGCAATCAGCCCCAGCATTTT. Variable domain in full (rest from reference TRBV5-5 and TRBJ1-5): DAGVTQSPTHLIKTRGQQVTLRCSPISGHKSVSWYQQVLGQGPQFIFQYYEKEERGRGNFPDRFSARQFPNYSSELNVNALLLGDSALYLCASSSTVYSNQPQHFGDGTRLSIL.

In this sample, this clone turned up a few times. The chain joins TRBV5-6 to TRBJ1-1, with 8 bases identical to TRBD1. V trimming: 4 bases; J trimming: 4 bases; junction bases outside the gene matches: 9. The CDR3 contains 15 residues. Germline loops: CDR1 SGHDT, CDR2 YYEEEE. The CDR3: CASSPLDREGTEAFF. DNA of the CDR3: TGTGCCAGCAGCCCGCTGGACAGGGAGGGCACTGAAGCTTTCTTT.

Turning to this clone: The junction does not match germline at one end; this may be a read error. The chain has TRBV28 and TRBJ1-6, with a possible D match to TRBD1 (6 bases). The CDR3 has 16 amino acids. Germline V gives CDR1 MDHEN, CDR2 SYDVKM. The CDR3 bases are TGTGCCAGCAGTTTCCCCGGACAGACCTATAATTCACCCCCCCACTTT. Its protein is CASSFPGQTYNSPPHF.

The chain employs TRBV5-1 and TRBJ2-1, with 9 bases lining up with TRBD1. Germline CDR1 reads SGHRS; CDR2 reads YFSETQ. The J segment lost 8 bases and the V segment lost 4 bases, leaving 10 bases of the junction unmatched. CDR3 length equals 15 residues. The chain's CDR3 is CASSPYRDRADEQFF. The CDR3 nucleotides are TGCGCCAGCAGCCCGTACCGGGACAGGGCGGATGAGCAGTTCTTC.

V usage is TRBV9 and J usage is TRBJ2-4; 7 bases map to TRBD2. The CDR3 sequence is 15 residues long. The germline gives CDR1 SGDLS, CDR2 YYNGEE. With V trimmed by 3 bases and J by 1 base, 4 bases remained unmatched. The CDR3 spells CASSGSGTAKNIQYF. CDR3 sequence (DNA): TGTGCCAGCAGCGGGAGCGGGACTGCCAAAAACATTCAGTACTTC.

The V call is TRBV9, the J call TRBJ2-1, with 9 bases aligning to TRBD1. The CDR3 has 17 residues. V lost 3 bases to trimming and J lost 9 bases; unmatched junction nucleotides: 16. The germline CDR1 and CDR2 sequences are SGDLS and YYNGEE. The CDR3 protein is CASSAGRGQGIGTEQFF. DNA for the CDR3: TGTGCCAGCAGCGCCGGAAGGGGACAGGGAATAGGGACTGAGCAGTTCTTC.

This chain joins TRBV7-3 and TRBJ2-3; 9 bases agree with TRBD2. V lost 5 bases to trimming and J lost 2 bases; unmatched junction nucleotides: 11. CDR1 and CDR2 (germline): SGHTA, FQGTGA. The length of the CDR3 is 17 residues. The CDR3 protein is CASSPLRLAENTDTQYF. The CDR3 nucleotides read TGTGCCAGCAGCCCACTGAGACTAGCGGAAAACACAGATACGCAGTATTTT.

The chain employs TRBV27 and TRBJ1-2; possible D gene TRBD1, 5 bases. V dropped 1 base and J dropped 8 bases, with 17 bases sitting between them. Germline V lookup: CDR1 MNHEY, CDR2 SMNVEV (reference sequence). This CDR3 has 15 amino acids. The chain's CDR3 is CASSLFQGSTLGYTF. The CDR3 DNA sequence: TGTGCCAGCAGTTTATTTCAGGGAAGTACGCTGGGCTACACCTTC.